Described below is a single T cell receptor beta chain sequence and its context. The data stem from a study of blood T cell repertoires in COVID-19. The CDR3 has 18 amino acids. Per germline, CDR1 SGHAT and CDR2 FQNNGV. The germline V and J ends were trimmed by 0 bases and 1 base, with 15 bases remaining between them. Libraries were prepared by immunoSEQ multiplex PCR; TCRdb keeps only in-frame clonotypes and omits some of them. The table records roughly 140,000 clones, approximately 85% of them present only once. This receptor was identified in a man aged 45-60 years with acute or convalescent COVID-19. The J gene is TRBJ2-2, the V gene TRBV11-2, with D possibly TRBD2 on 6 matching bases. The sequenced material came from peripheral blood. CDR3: CASSLDPLALENTGELFF. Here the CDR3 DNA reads TGTGCCAGCAGCTTAGATCCTCTAGCGCTAGAGAACACCGGGGAGCTGTTTTTT.